This T cell receptor beta chain was sequenced for a study of blood T cell repertoires in COVID-19. Germline assignment: CDR1 MNHEY and CDR2 SMNVEV (reference sequence). V was clipped by 5 bases and J by 4 bases; unmatched bases: 6. The CDR3 spans 15 residues. This table comes from immunoSEQ multiplex PCR, and its TCRdb copy is limited to in-frame clones, with some not included. Found here are hundreds of thousands of clones, more than 80% of them singletons; the top ten hold 1%. Each participant's cohort was designated according to participant-reported clinical history. Material: PBMCs or T cells enriched from blood (not recorded which). V usage is TRBV27 and J usage is TRBJ1-2; the match to TRBD1 covers 11 bases. The TCR sequence derives from a man between 18 and 29 years old who had recovered from COVID-19. CDR3 protein: CASSQRTGGIYGYTF. CDR3 nucleotide sequence: TGTGCCAGCAGTCAACGGACAGGGGGCATCTATGGCTACACCTTC.